The 24 T cell receptor beta chains presented below share a single source sample, sequenced in a study of preoperative IRX-2 immunotherapy in early breast cancer. The treatment was: preoperative locoregional IRX-2 cytokine immunotherapy. This table comes from immunoSEQ multiplex PCR, and its TCRdb copy is limited to in-frame clones, with some not included. The sample yields roughly 99,000 clones, roughly 85% seen once. The specimen comprised tumor tissue, sampled after IRX-2 immunotherapy. The receptors were gathered from a human donor with breast cancer.

The chain couples TRBV7-1 to TRBJ2-2; TRBD2 matches 7 bases. TRBV7-1 is given ORF status, its function remaining uncertain. This CDR3 region has 15 residues. The V segment lost 5 bases and the J segment 3 bases; nucleotides outside the gene matches: 6. The CDR3 here is CASSAGGTYTGELFF. CDR3 in DNA: TGTGCCAGCAGCGCCGGGGGGACTTACACCGGGGAGCTGTTTTTT.

V gene TRBV28 combines with J gene TRBJ1-4; 8 bases fit TRBD1. V gave up 4 bases and J gave up 1 base; unmatched junction bases: 5. Germline CDR1 MDHEN, CDR2 SYDVKM. CDR3 length equals 16 residues. The CDR3 protein is CASSSQGAETNEKLFF. For the CDR3, the DNA is TGTGCCAGCAGTTCCCAGGGGGCGGAAACTAATGAAAAACTGTTTTTT.

Only a few counts were recorded for this clone. J is TRBJ2-1 and V is TRBV11-3, with TRBD2 identical over 10 bases. J was trimmed by 3 bases and V by 5 bases; bases with no gene match: 4. The CDR3 runs 15 residues. Germline-derived CDR1 and CDR2 are SGHNT and YENEEA. DNA for the CDR3: TGTGCCAGCAGCACCTTAGCGGGGGGCTACAATGAGCAGTTCTTC. Its protein is CASSTLAGGYNEQFF.

The V gene is TRBV11-1, the J gene TRBJ2-1; TRBD1 matches 8 bases. V was clipped by 5 bases and J by 12 bases; unmatched bases: 15. This CDR3 has 15 residues. Germline V gives CDR1 SGHAT, CDR2 FQDESV (reference sequence). In nucleotides, the CDR3 is TGTGCCAGCAGCGAGCCCGGGACAGGTATTGATGGGCAGTTCTTC. Translation: CASSEPGTGIDGQFF.

This chain connects TRBV7-1 to TRBJ2-2, with 7 positions matching TRBD2. TRBV7-1 is classed as an ORF, of uncertain function. V gave up 4 bases and J gave up 4 bases; unmatched junction bases: 9. This CDR3 spans 16 amino acids. The DNA of the CDR3 is TGTGCCAGCAGCTTAAGGGGCGGGAGCGGCACCGGGGAGCTGTTTTTT. Amino acid sequence: CASSLRGGSGTGELFF.

The chain links TRBV6-8 to TRBJ2-7; D not resolved. V dropped 10 bases and J dropped 9 bases, with 22 bases sitting between them. Germline V lookup: CDR1 MNHGY, CDR2 SAAAGT. CDR3 length: 13 amino acids. The CDR3 reads CATKGGPSSVQYF. CDR3 in DNA: TGTGCCACCAAGGGCGGCCCGAGCTCCGTGCAGTACTTC.

V is TRBV19 and J is TRBJ2-7, with D hard to call. Germline values: CDR1 LNHDA, CDR2 SQIVND (reference sequence). This CDR3 spans 12 amino acids. V was shortened by 11 bases and J by 2 bases, with 13 bases between the two germline ends. In DNA form, the CDR3 reads TGTGCCTCCGGAGAGGAACCCTACGAGCAGTACTTC. This encodes CASGEEPYEQYF.

This chain uses TRBV28 with TRBJ1-2; the match to TRBD1 covers 7 bases. This CDR3 is 14 amino acids long. Germline assignment: CDR1 MDHEN and CDR2 SYDVKM. V lost 5 bases, J lost 3 bases, and 6 bases stayed unmatched. Here the CDR3 reads CASSEGQLDYGYTF. CDR3 in DNA: TGTGCCAGCAGTGAGGGACAGTTGGACTATGGCTACACCTTC.

This clone occurred a few times. The CDR3 DNA follows: TGTGCCAGCAGCAGAGGGGACACTGAAGCTTTCTTT. Encoded protein: CASSRGDTEAFF. The chain employs TRBV6-8 and TRBJ1-1, with D perhaps matching TRBD1 (5 bases). There are 12 residues in the CDR3. Germline assignment: CDR1 MNHGY and CDR2 SAAAGT. V lost 6 bases and J 3 bases, leaving 8 bases between the germline ends.

J is TRBJ2-2 and V is TRBV29-1; D possibly corresponds to TRBD2 (5 bases). This CDR3 contains 12 residues. CDR1 is SQVTM and CDR2 is ANQGSEA in the germline V gene. With 7 bases removed from V and 4 bases from J, the gap between germline ends came to 10 bases. CDR3 bases: TGCAGCGCGCAAGGAGGCACCGGGGAGCTGTTTTTT. Translated, it gives CSAQGGTGELFF.

This sequence joins TRBV6-8 and TRBJ1-5, with D hard to call. Germline V lookup: CDR1 MNHGY, CDR2 SAAAGT. CDR3 length: 13 residues. V was trimmed by 5 bases and J by 5 bases, leaving 10 bases between them. The CDR3 bases are TGTGCCAGCAGTGCCCGGTTGGATCAGCCCCAGCATTTT. Amino acid sequence: CASSARLDQPQHF.

The chain uses TRBV6-8 and TRBJ2-5; 8 bases line up with TRBD2. Germline CDR1 is MNHGY and CDR2 is SAAAGT. V lost 8 bases to trimming and J lost 4 bases; unmatched junction nucleotides: 9. This CDR3 contains 14 residues. The CDR3 is CASGRGGRPETQYF. The CDR3 region has the DNA TGTGCCAGCGGTCGAGGCGGGAGGCCAGAGACCCAGTACTTC.

The chain links TRBV28 to TRBJ1-5; D perhaps matches TRBD1 (6 bases). V was shortened by 7 bases and J by 2 bases, with 15 bases between the two germline ends. In germline, CDR1 is MDHEN, CDR2 SYDVKM. CDR3 length equals 15 residues. The CDR3 DNA is TGTGCCAGCACCACGCCAGGGGAGGGCAATCAGCCCCAGCATTTT. The encoded protein is CASTTPGEGNQPQHF.

The J gene is TRBJ1-1, the V gene TRBV7-2; D unresolved. The V end lost 2 bases, the J end lost 2 bases, and 6 bases lay between the germline ends. The CDR3 extends over 13 amino acids. Germline CDR1 SGHTA, CDR2 FQGNSA. The CDR3 DNA follows: TGTGCCAGCAGCTTAACCGGAAACACTGAAGCTTTCTTT. It codes for CASSLTGNTEAFF. Using reference TRBV7-2 and TRBJ1-1 for the parts outside the CDR3, the full variable domain is GAGVSQSPSNKVTEKGKDVELRCDPISGHTALYWYRQSLGQGLEFLIYFQGNSAPDKSGLPSDRFSAERTGGSVSTLTIQRTQQEDSAVYLCASSLTGNTEAFFGQGTRLTVV.

This chain uses TRBV18 with TRBJ2-7; the D gene is possibly TRBD1 (6 bases). V gave up 3 bases and J gave up 2 bases, with 11 bases separating them. Germline CDR1 reads KGHSH; CDR2 reads LQKENI. CDR3 length equals 14 residues. This chain's CDR3 is CASSPGTNAYEQYF. The CDR3 nucleotides read TGTGCCAGCTCACCGGGGACAAACGCCTACGAGCAGTACTTC.

This clone has only a few counts. The rearrangement uses TRBV11-3 and TRBJ2-2; 9 bases are shared with TRBD1. Losses at the gene ends were 3 bases for V and 5 bases for J; bases not matched to a gene: 7. The CDR3 spans 16 residues. Germline-derived CDR1 and CDR2 are SGHNT and YENEEA. DNA for the CDR3: TGTGCCAGCAGCTTGATGACAGGGGGTGAGACCGGGGAGCTGTTTTTT. Residues: CASSLMTGGETGELFF.

This rearrangement joins TRBV28 to TRBJ2-1, with 9 bases lining up with TRBD1. CDR1 MDHEN and CDR2 SYDVKM come from the germline V gene. V dropped 6 bases and J dropped 7; count of bases not matched to a gene: 4. CDR3 length: 13 amino acids. The CDR3 nucleotides are TGTGCCAGCAGCACCGGGACAGGGAATGAGCAGTTCTTC. Translated: CASSTGTGNEQFF.

In this sample, this clone turned up a few times. This chain joins TRBV7-1 and TRBJ1-5, with D possibly being TRBD1 (5 bases). TRBV7-1 is assigned to the ORF class and has an uncertain function. The CDR3 totals 16 residues. V dropped 4 bases and J dropped 5 bases, with 18 bases sitting between them. The chain's CDR3 is CASSLGRDLGDQPQHF. CDR3 nucleotides: TGTGCCAGCAGCTTGGGACGGGATCTAGGTGATCAGCCCCAGCATTTT.

This chain connects TRBV19 to TRBJ1-4, with TRBD1 matching over 8 bases. Germline V gene lookup returns CDR1 LNHDA and CDR2 SQIVND (reference sequence). The CDR3 sequence is 16 residues long. With V trimmed by 2 bases and J by 7 bases, 9 bases remained unmatched. The CDR3 DNA reads as TGTGCCAGTAGTATATCGCCCGGGACAGGCCTTGAAAAACTGTTTTTT. The encoded protein is CASSISPGTGLEKLFF. Variable domain in full (rest from reference TRBV19 and TRBJ1-4): DGGITQSPKYLFRKEGQNVTLSCEQNLNHDAMYWYRQDPGQGLRLIYYSQIVNDFQKGDIAEGYSVSREKKESFPLTVTSAQKNPTAFYLCASSISPGTGLEKLFFGSGTQLSVL.

The chain employs TRBV5-1 and TRBJ2-3; D could derive from TRBD1 or TRBD2 (6 bases each). The CDR3 spans 15 residues. The V gene's germline CDR1 is SGHRS and CDR2 YFSETQ. The ends were cut back, 1 base at V and 4 bases at J, with 13 bases in the middle. The CDR3 spells CASSLMSGAADTQYF. The CDR3 DNA is TGCGCCAGCAGCTTGATGTCGGGGGCAGCAGATACGCAGTATTTT.

The chain couples TRBV6-8 to TRBJ1-5, with a tentative D call TRBD1 (6 bases). This CDR3 contains 13 residues. CDR1 is MNHGY, CDR2 SAAAGT, per germline. Deletions cut 2 bases from V and 6 bases from J, with 8 bases between. This chain's CDR3 is CASSYHRAQPQHF. In DNA form, the CDR3 reads TGTGCCAGCAGTTACCACAGGGCTCAGCCCCAGCATTTT.

V gene TRBV19 combines with J gene TRBJ1-4; D gene unclear. CDR1 is LNHDA, CDR2 SQIVND, per germline (reference sequence). Trimming pared 3 bases from V and 0 bases from J, leaving 11 bases between. The CDR3 is made up of 16 amino acids. Written as DNA, the CDR3 is TGTGCCAGTAGTATTCTGAGTTCTGCAACTAATGAAAAACTGTTTTTT. Its protein product is CASSILSSATNEKLFF.

This chain links TRBV6-8 with TRBJ1-6; perhaps TRBD1 as D (6 bases). Germline V gene lookup returns CDR1 MNHGY and CDR2 SAAAGT. Trimming stripped 3 bases from V and 0 bases from J, with 18 bases between. The CDR3 extends over 19 amino acids. CDR3 loop: CASSYDQGQSSSYNSPLHF. The CDR3 coding sequence is TGTGCCAGCAGTTATGATCAGGGGCAATCCAGCTCCTATAATTCACCCCTCCACTTT.

The rearrangement joins TRBV14 to TRBJ1-3; no clear D gene. V gave up 0 bases and J gave up 0 bases, with 9 bases separating them. The CDR3 consists of 16 residues. Germline V gene lookup returns CDR1 SGHDN and CDR2 FVKESK. CDR3 residues: CASSQDRHLSGNTIYF. The CDR3, as DNA: TGTGCCAGCAGCCAAGATAGACATCTCTCTGGAAACACCATATATTTT.